This T cell receptor beta chain was recovered during a study of regulatory T cells in long-lasting Graves disease. This clonotype appeared many times. Its matching antigen is unknown. The CDR3 sequence is 12 residues long. V lost 7 bases to trimming and J lost 1 base, with 10 bases between them. Per the germline V gene, CDR1 is SQVTM and CDR2 is ANQGSEA. Study-level points and caveats: Persistent disease favored TRBV28, TRBJ1-2 and TRBJ2-5. Persistent patients had more shared public clonotypes (under 3,000) than new patients (around 1,000).

Time point in this sample: persistent/refractory GD, antithyroid drugs over 5 years with positive TRAb. Generation of the TCR library employed RNA extracted from PBMCs. Graves' disease diagnosis relied on American Thyroid Association guidelines. TCR beta libraries were built with iRepertoire HTBI primers and Arm-PCR of CDR3 regions. MiXCR was run by TCRdb on the multiplex PCR reads, yielding one entry per CDR3 protein. The sample yields more than 650,000 distinct CDR3 sequences, 30% seen once. This rearrangement joins TRBV29-1 to TRBJ2-5, with D tentatively TRBD1 or TRBD2 (5 bases each). The input for sequencing was peripheral blood mononuclear cells (PBMCs), taken when the disease was refractory, from a patient treated with antithyroid drugs. The TCR was taken from a female donor with Graves disease. DNA for the CDR3: TGCAGCGGGGGACCATCCCAAGAGACCCAGTACTTC. Protein sequence: CSGGPSQETQYF.